This T cell receptor beta chain was retrieved from a study of CD8+ T cells in alopecia areata. Once RNA had been extracted, it was reverse transcribed into cDNA to act as the sequencing template. Only in-frame clones appear in the TCRdb table, and some are missing; sequencing was by immunoSEQ multiplex PCR. This repertoire shows under 250,000 clones, 56% found once; its top ten account for around 5%. This clone appeared a few times. Sequenced sample: CD8+ T cells sorted from blood. The source is a human donor in good health.

The CDR3: CAISESTGGQETQYF. Written as DNA, the CDR3 is TGTGCCATCAGTGAGTCAACAGGGGGCCAGGAGACCCAGTACTTC. V is TRBV10-3 and J is TRBJ2-5, with TRBD1 matching over 9 bases. CDR1 is ENHRY and CDR2 is SYGVKD in the germline V gene. The trim removed 0 bases at V and 5 bases at J, leaving 4 bases unmatched. This CDR3 has 15 amino acids.